This T cell receptor (beta chain) originates from a study of blood T cell repertoires in COVID-19. Study-wide context: Specimens from acute and convalescent COVID-19 originated in the United States, Italy and Spain.

The germline gives CDR1 SGHAT, CDR2 FQNNGV. The CDR3 contains 13 residues. With 3 bases removed from V and 10 bases from J, the gap between germline ends came to 13 bases. Seattle patients were enrolled during active infection and followed longitudinally. Under the authors' procedure: The authors estimated nucleated cell counts from reference gene primer amplification. Libraries were prepared by immunoSEQ multiplex PCR; TCRdb keeps only in-frame clonotypes and omits some of them. V, J and clone size are those of that table, while D and trimming were read from the DNA. The repertoire includes tens of thousands of clones, 87% of them detected once, and 6% to 6.5% sits in the top ten.

This sequence joins TRBV11-2 and TRBJ2-1; no clear D gene. The specimen was peripheral blood. The clonotype comes from an older woman with COVID-19, enrolled during active disease. This CDR3 is CASSFRVRPEQFF. Here the CDR3 DNA reads TGTGCCAGCAGCTTCCGCGTTCGCCCCGAGCAGTTCTTC. Based on the CDR3 plus reference TRBV11-2 and TRBJ2-1, the full variable domain is EAGVAQSPRYKIIEKRQSVAFWCNPISGHATLYWYQQILGQGPKLLIQFQNNGVVDDSQLPKDRFSAERLKGVDSTLKIQPAKLEDSAVYLCASSFRVRPEQFFGPGTRLTVL.